This TCR beta chain is from a study of blood T cell repertoires in COVID-19. On the study more broadly: Samples of COVID-19 (acute and convalescent) were obtained from the United States, Italy and Spain. The cDNA or gDNA used as material had been derived from T cells, B-cell-depleted T cells, or PBMCs.

Measured with immunoSEQ multiplex PCR; TCRdb has only the in-frame clones, and not every one. The table records approximately 190,000 clones, over 80% of them present only once. Seattle's enrolled individuals joined amid active infection and were then monitored longitudinally. The V gene lost 3 bases and the J gene lost 3 bases, with 7 bases spanning the gap. The CDR3 length is 13 residues. Germline CDR1 SNHLY, CDR2 FYNNEI. Material for sequencing was peripheral blood. The gene calls are TRBV2 and TRBJ2-3, with a tentative D call TRBD2 (6 bases). The receptor was isolated from a woman aged 55-70 years with COVID-19, enrolled during active disease. CDR3 in amino acids: CASSDGGTDTQYF. As DNA, the CDR3 is TGTGCCAGCAGTGACGGGGGAACAGATACGCAGTATTTT.